This T cell receptor beta chain was retrieved from a study of monozygotic twins with inflammatory bowel disease. Study results and caveats: Sharing of clonotypes with others was lower in IBD patients than in healthy twins, and this was especially so with disease activity. Repertoire similarity was not found to differ between concordant and discordant twins, possibly from limited power.

About this clonotype itself: Antigen unknown.

The CDR3 length is 13 residues. Germline-derived CDR1 and CDR2 are SNHLY and FYNNEI. For every sample, eight separate reactions were used to make cDNA. Addition of UMIs with a 6-nucleotide sample barcode was achieved by template switching. TCRdb reanalyzed the 5' RACE reads and collapses them to one entry per CDR3 protein, without DNA. The sample includes approximately 400,000 distinct CDR3 sequences. This chain joins TRBV2 and TRBJ1-1; as DNA is missing, the TRBD1 call by TCRdb cannot be tested. Sequenced sample: blood. This TCR derives from a human donor with ulcerative colitis or Crohn's disease, or a healthy co-twin of an affected twin (not recorded which). CDR3 amino acids: CASNRGSSPEAFF.